This T cell receptor beta chain appears in the sequencing data of a study of patients and donors after allogeneic stem cell transplantation. The ends were cut back, 1 base at V and 0 bases at J, with 10 bases in the middle. The CDR3 totals 16 residues. Germline CDR1 reads SEHNR; CDR2 reads FQNEAQ (reference sequence). TCRdb reprocessed the RT-PCR reads via MiXCR and lists one record per CDR3 protein. Here the sample spans roughly 200,000 distinct CDR3 sequences, 35% to 45% being singletons. The TCR comes from a human donor who was either an allogeneic HSCT recipient or a stem cell or donor lymphocyte infusion donor (not recorded which). It is not recorded whose cells these are; they may come from a transplant donor. The rearrangement uses TRBV7-9 and TRBJ2-1; the D is unclear. Sequencing input: blood, either unsorted or a sorted T cell fraction (not recorded which). The CDR3 loop is CASSLGSSSSYNEQFF. CDR3 nucleotides: TGTGCCAGCAGCTTAGGGAGCAGCAGCTCCTACAATGAGCAGTTCTTC.